The rows below give T cell receptor beta chains drawn from one sample of a study of T cell responses to AZD1222 COVID-19 vaccine. The repertoire was sequenced with immunoSEQ multiplex PCR; TCRdb's copy has only in-frame clones and lacks some. The sample carries about 84,000 clones, 80% to 90% recorded once. This specimen consisted of peripheral blood, obtained 28 days after the second AZD1222 dose. Source of these receptors: an adult who received the AZD1222 COVID-19 vaccine. The CDR3 runs from the conserved cysteine through the conserved F or W. The D gene is left open where the match is weak. Clone size is not always given. Where it is, it says once, few, many or a class for expanded clones.

V gene	J gene	clone size	D gene	CDR3 DNA	CDR3 protein
TRBV5-1	TRBJ2-5	once	NA	TGCGCCAGCAGTCCAGGAGTTACCCTACAAGAGACCCAGTACTTC	CASSPGVTLQETQYF
TRBV29-1	TRBJ1-2	once	NA	TGCAGCGTTCTCTCTGGGAACTATGGCTACACCTTC	CSVLSGNYGYTF
TRBV6-5	TRBJ2-7	NA	TRBD1	TGTGCCAGCAGAAGGGGACAGGGTATCTCCTACGAGCAGTACTTC	CASRRGQGISYEQYF
TRBV5-1	TRBJ1-1	few	TRBD1	TGCGCCAGCAGTAACCTGGACAGGGGGAGGTCGGAAGCTTTCTTT	CASSNLDRGRSEAFF
TRBV4-2	TRBJ1-2	NA	NA	TGTGCCAGCAGCCAGGAGACAGTGGTCTATGGCTACACCTTC	CASSQETVVYGYTF
TRBV19	TRBJ1-1	NA	TRBD1	TGTGCCAGTAGTATAGGGGGACAGGGCGGTACTGAAGCTTTCTTT	CASSIGGQGGTEAFF
TRBV3-1/TRBV3-2	TRBJ1-1	NA	NA	TGTGCCAGCAGCCAAGAGGAACCGAACACTGAAGCTTTCTTT	CASSQEEPNTEAFF
TRBV18	TRBJ1-2	NA	TRBD1	TGTGCCAGCTCAGGGACAGGGTTGAGTGGCTACACCTTC	CASSGTGLSGYTF
TRBV12-3/TRBV12-4	TRBJ2-1	NA	NA	TGTGCCAGCAGTTTAGGGGGAGAGCAGTTCTTC	CASSLGGEQFF
TRBV27	TRBJ2-5	NA	NA	TGTGCCAGCAGTCCCCGACTGAGAGAGACCCAGTACTTC	CASSPRLRETQYF
TRBV6-2/TRBV6-3	TRBJ1-5	NA	TRBD1	TGTGCCAGCAGTTACTCTCCGGGACAGGGACGTTATAGCAATCAGCCCCAGCATTTT	CASSYSPGQGRYSNQPQHF
TRBV7-8	TRBJ1-6	NA	NA	TGTGCCAGCAGCTTTGAGTCAGGGGTAGATTCACCCCTCCACTTT	CASSFESGVDSPLHF
TRBV6-6	TRBJ2-6	NA	NA	TGTGCCAGCAGTTCCGGGCTCTCTGGGGCCAACGTCCTGACTTTC	CASSSGLSGANVLTF
TRBV5-4	TRBJ2-4	NA	NA	TGTGCCAGCAGCTTGGAAGGGGCCCGAGCCAAAAACATTCAGTACTTC	CASSLEGARAKNIQYF
TRBV6-5	TRBJ1-4	NA	TRBD1	TGTGCCAGCAGTTACTCCGACAGGGGAGGCGAAAAACTGTTTTTT	CASSYSDRGGEKLFF
TRBV29-1	TRBJ1-1	NA	NA	TGCAGCGTTCAGAGGGGCACTGAAGCTTTCTTT	CSVQRGTEAFF
TRBV6-2/TRBV6-3	TRBJ1-1	NA	NA	TGTGCCAGCAGTTTGGGCGGGTCCCGAACAGACACTGAAGCTTTCTTT	CASSLGGSRTDTEAFF
TRBV7-2	TRBJ2-1	NA	TRBD2	TGTGCCAGCAGCTTAGTAGGGACTAGCGCGAACAATGAGCAGTTCTTC	CASSLVGTSANNEQFF
TRBV4-2	TRBJ2-7	NA	NA	TGTGCCAGCAGCCCCTCGGTCAGCTCCTACGAGCAGTACTTC	CASSPSVSSYEQYF
TRBV6-2/TRBV6-3	TRBJ2-1	NA	TRBD2	TGTGCCAGCAGTTATAGGCGGGAGTATGTTGACAATGAGCAGTTCTTC	CASSYRREYVDNEQFF
TRBV13	TRBJ1-2	once	TRBD1	TGTGCCAGCAGCGCCGGGACAGGGGACGGCTACACCTTC	CASSAGTGDGYTF
TRBV5-8	TRBJ2-1	NA	TRBD1	TGTGCCAGCAGTTTGGGACAGGGGTCCTACAATGAGCAGTTCTTC	CASSLGQGSYNEQFF
TRBV18	TRBJ2-1	NA	TRBD1	TGTGCCAGCTCAGGCGGGACAGGGGCCTACAATGAGCAGTTCTTC	CASSGGTGAYNEQFF
TRBV28	TRBJ2-1	few	NA	TGTGCCAGCAGACTACTGAGCTCCTACAATGAGCAGTTCTTC	CASRLLSSYNEQFF
TRBV7-9	TRBJ1-3	NA	TRBD1	TGTGCCAGCAGCTTAAGGGGGGGACAGGGCCCTGGAAACACCATATATTTT	CASSLRGGQGPGNTIYF
TRBV29-1	TRBJ2-7	NA	TRBD1	TGCAGCGTCGGGACAGGAGTCTACGAGCAGTACTTC	CSVGTGVYEQYF
TRBV29-1	TRBJ1-1	NA	NA	TGCAGCGTTGTGGGGGGTGGGACTGAAGCTTTCTTT	CSVVGGGTEAFF
TRBV24-1	TRBJ2-1	NA	TRBD2	TGTGCCACCAGTCCAGCGGGAGGAGGTTACAATGAGCAGTTCTTC	CATSPAGGGYNEQFF